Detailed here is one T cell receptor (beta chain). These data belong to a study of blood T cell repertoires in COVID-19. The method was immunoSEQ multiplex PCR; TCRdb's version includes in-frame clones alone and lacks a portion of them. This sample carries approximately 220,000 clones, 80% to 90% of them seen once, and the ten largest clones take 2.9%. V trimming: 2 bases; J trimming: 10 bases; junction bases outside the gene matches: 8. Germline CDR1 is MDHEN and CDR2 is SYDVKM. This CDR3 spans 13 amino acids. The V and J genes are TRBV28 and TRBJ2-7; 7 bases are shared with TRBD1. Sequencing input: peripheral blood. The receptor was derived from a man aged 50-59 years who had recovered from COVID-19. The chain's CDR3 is CASSLEGGLTQYF. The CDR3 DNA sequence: TGTGCCAGCAGTTTAGAAGGGGGCTTGACTCAGTACTTC.